This T cell receptor (beta chain) was observed in a study of T cell repertoires in cytomegalovirus infection (dated by TCRdb to about 2019). Study-level background: The HLA type of each donor mattered for the analysis, because public TCR beta signatures pointed to carriage of CMV infection along with the matching HLA type.

The sequencer listed for this sample is Illumina HiSeq 1500. TCRdb's own reprocessing of the public reads used fastp at Q25 and MiXCR and kept productive beta chains. For every CDR3 protein sequence, its rows merge into one entry that carries the most common genes and DNA. The sample table holds 250,000 to 300,000 distinct CDR3 sequences, of which roughly 15% were seen once. The ten largest clones capture around 9% of the sample. Study-level results and caveats: In both this cohort and an independent 352-donor cohort, the cumulative frequency of public TCR beta family members distinguished carriers of CMV infection plus the relevant HLA type. In the ex vivo response, HLA-C-restricted CMV-specific TCR beta clonotypes were dominant, and in two of eight donors the single most frequent clonotype came from this HLA-C-restricted group.

From a lookup of the germline V gene, CDR1 and CDR2 are MGHRA and YSYEKL. From its cysteine to its phenylalanine, the CDR3 spans 13 amino acids. The CDR3 DNA has 39 bases and is translated from base 1. Trimming costs V 2 bases and J 8 bases, and their ends lie 9 bases apart. This clonotype was seen repeatedly, ten times or more. Its antigen is still unknown. One base away there is no much larger clone; base qualities are not given. The TCR was taken from a human donor in good health (CMV status not recorded). Some clones in this sample may be carry-over from other donors' samples. Recombination joined TRBV4-1 with TRBJ1-4, with TRBD1 as a weak D call on 5 bases. Sequences were obtained from PBMCs. The CDR3: CASSQPQGEKLFF. The DNA sequence reads TGCGCCAGCAGCCAACCTCAGGGAGAAAAACTGTTTTTT.